The clone carrying this TCR beta chain came up a few times. Its antigen is unidentified. This record comes from a study of T cell repertoires in cytomegalovirus infection. The CDR3 has 16 residues. Germline assignment: CDR1 MNHNY and CDR2 SVGAGI (reference sequence). V was shortened by 0 bases and J by 0 bases, with 10 bases between the two germline ends. TCRdb independently ran MiXCR on the reads; one entry per CDR3 protein. This sample has about 830,000 distinct CDR3 sequences, with approximately 29% found just once. This TCR was recovered from a human donor in good health (CMV status not recorded). Some clones in this sample may be carry-over from other donors' samples. The chain carries TRBV6-6 and TRBJ2-3; possibly TRBD1 for D (6 bases). Source: cultured CD8+ T cells from PBMCs, taken from culture after CMV antigen stimulation. The CDR3 sequence is CASSYSWDTSTDTQYF. DNA for the CDR3: TGTGCCAGCAGTTACTCCTGGGACACTAGCACAGATACGCAGTATTTT.